This T cell receptor (beta chain) was sequenced in a study of graft-versus-host responses after intestinal transplantation. The V gene end was trimmed by 5 bases and the J gene end by 2 bases; junction bases not matched to a gene: 7. Germline CDR1 is MNHEY and CDR2 is SVGAGI. The CDR3 is made up of 15 amino acids. Measured with immunoSEQ multiplex PCR; TCRdb has only the in-frame clones, and not every one. The sample records fewer than 5,500 clones, 70% to 80% being singletons. This clone was found a few times. This receptor was identified in a human patient who received an intestinal transplant, so some T cells may come from the graft donor. This sample comprised PBMCs, obtained just under 330 days after intestinal transplant. This chain joins TRBV6-5 and TRBJ2-7, with 9 bases that match TRBD2. This CDR3 reads CASSSGGTTTYEQYF. In nucleotides, the CDR3 is TGTGCCAGCAGTAGCGGGGGGACGACTACCTACGAGCAGTACTTC.